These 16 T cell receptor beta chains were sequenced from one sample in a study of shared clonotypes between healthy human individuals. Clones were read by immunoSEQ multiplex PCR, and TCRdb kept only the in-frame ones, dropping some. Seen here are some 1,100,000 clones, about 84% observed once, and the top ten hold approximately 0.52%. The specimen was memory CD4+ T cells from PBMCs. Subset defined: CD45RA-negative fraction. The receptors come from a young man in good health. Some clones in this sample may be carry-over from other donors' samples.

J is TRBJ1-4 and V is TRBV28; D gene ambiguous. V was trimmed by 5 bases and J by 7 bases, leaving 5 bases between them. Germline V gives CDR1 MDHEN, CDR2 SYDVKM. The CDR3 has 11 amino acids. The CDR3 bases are TGTGCCAGCAGTCCAAGTGAAAAACTGTTTTTT. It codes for CASSPSEKLFF.

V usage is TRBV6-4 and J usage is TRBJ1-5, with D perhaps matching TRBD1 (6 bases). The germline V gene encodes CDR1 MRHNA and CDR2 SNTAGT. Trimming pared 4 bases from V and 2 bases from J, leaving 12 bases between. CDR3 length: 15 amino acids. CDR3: CASSVQAGGNQPQHF. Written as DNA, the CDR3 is TGTGCCAGCAGTGTACAGGCAGGGGGCAATCAGCCCCAGCATTTT.

The chain's CDR3 is CASSATSGGPQETQYF. Written as DNA, the CDR3 is TGTGCCAGCAGCGCTACTAGCGGGGGACCCCAAGAGACCCAGTACTTC. The genes are TRBV9 and TRBJ2-5; 11 positions match TRBD2. The germline CDR1 and CDR2 sequences are SGDLS and YYNGEE. Trimming took 3 bases from V and 1 from J; bases not matched to a gene: 5. This CDR3 has 16 amino acids.

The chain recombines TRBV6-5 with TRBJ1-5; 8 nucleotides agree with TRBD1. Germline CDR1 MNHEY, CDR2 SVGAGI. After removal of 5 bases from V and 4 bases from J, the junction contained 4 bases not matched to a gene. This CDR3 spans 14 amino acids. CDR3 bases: TGTGCCAGCAGTAACGACAGGGGAAATCAGCCCCAGCATTTT. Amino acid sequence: CASSNDRGNQPQHF.

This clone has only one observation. This CDR3 reads CASSQEWAALSDTEAFF. Written as DNA, the CDR3 is TGTGCCAGCAGCCAAGAGTGGGCTGCTCTATCAGACACTGAAGCTTTCTTT. This chain connects TRBV5-4 to TRBJ1-1; D is unclear. From germline, CDR1 is SGHNT and CDR2 YYREEE (reference sequence). The CDR3 covers 17 residues. Trimming cost V 4 bases and J 3 bases, with 22 bases left between them.

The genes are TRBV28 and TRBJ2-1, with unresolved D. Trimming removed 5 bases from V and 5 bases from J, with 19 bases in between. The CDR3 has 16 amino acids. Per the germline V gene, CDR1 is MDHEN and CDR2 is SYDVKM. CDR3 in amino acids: CASSRPLRNDNNEQFF. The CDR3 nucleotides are TGTGCCAGCAGTCGCCCTTTGCGGAACGACAACAATGAGCAGTTCTTC.

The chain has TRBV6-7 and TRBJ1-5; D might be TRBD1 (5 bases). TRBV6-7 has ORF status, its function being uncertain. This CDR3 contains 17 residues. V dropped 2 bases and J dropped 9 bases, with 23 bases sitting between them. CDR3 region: CASSYRPRDLLIRPQHF. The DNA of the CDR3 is TGTGCCAGCAGTTACAGACCACGGGACCTCCTTATACGGCCCCAGCATTTT.

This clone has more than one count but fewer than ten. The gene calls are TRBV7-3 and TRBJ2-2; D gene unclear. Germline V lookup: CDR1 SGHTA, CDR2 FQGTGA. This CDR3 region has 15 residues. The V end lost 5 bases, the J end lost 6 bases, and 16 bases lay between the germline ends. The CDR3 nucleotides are TGTGCCAGCAGCGTGGGGTCGTTGATGGCCGGGGAGCTGTTTTTT. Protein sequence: CASSVGSLMAGELFF.

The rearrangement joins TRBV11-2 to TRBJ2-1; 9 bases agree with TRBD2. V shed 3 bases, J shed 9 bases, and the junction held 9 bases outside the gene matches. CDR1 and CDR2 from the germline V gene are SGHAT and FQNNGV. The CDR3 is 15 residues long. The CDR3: CASSFIAGANTEQFF. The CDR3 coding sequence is TGTGCCAGCAGCTTTATAGCGGGGGCAAATACTGAGCAGTTCTTC.

CDR3 sequence reads: CASSQDTFSYEQYF. For the CDR3, the DNA is TGCGCCAGCAGCCAAGATACCTTCTCCTACGAGCAGTACTTC. This chain uses TRBV4-3 with TRBJ2-7; D gene uncertain. The V end was cut by 0 bases, the J end by 0 bases, with 6 bases between. The CDR3 covers 14 residues. Germline V gives CDR1 LGHNA, CDR2 YSLEER.

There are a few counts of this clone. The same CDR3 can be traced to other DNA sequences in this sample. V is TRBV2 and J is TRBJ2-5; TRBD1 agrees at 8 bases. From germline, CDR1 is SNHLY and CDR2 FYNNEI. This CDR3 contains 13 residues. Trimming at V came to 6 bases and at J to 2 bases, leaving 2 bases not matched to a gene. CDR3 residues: CASRGDRQETQYF. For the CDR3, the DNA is TGTGCCAGCAGGGGGGACAGGCAAGAGACCCAGTACTTC. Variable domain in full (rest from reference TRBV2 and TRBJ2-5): EPEVTQTPSHQVTQMGQEVILRCVPISNHLYFYWYRQILGQKVEFLVSFYNNEISEKSEIFDDQFSVERPDGSNFTLKIRSTKLEDSAMYFCASRGDRQETQYFGPGTRLLVL.

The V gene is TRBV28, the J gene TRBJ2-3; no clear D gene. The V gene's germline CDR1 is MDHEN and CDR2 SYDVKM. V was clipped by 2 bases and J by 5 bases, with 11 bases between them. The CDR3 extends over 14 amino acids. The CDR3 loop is CASSLQTPGDTQYF. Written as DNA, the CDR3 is TGTGCCAGCAGTTTACAGACCCCTGGAGATACGCAGTATTTT.

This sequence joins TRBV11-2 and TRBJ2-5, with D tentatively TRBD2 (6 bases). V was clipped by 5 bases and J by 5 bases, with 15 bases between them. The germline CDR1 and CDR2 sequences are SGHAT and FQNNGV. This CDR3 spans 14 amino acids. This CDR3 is CASSARAAGETQYF. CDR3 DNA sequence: TGTGCCAGCAGCGCACGGGCCGCGGGGGAGACCCAGTACTTC.

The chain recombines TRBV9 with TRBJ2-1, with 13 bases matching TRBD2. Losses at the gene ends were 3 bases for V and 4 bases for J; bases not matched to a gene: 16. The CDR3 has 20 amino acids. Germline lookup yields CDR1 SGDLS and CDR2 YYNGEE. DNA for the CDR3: TGTGCCAGCAGCGCCCGGACTAGCGGGAGAACCCCCTTCTCTTACAATGAGCAGTTCTTC. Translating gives CASSARTSGRTPFSYNEQFF.

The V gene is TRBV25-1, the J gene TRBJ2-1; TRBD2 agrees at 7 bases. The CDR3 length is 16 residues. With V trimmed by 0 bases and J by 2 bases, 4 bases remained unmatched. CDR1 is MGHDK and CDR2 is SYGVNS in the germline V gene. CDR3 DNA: TGTGCCAGCAGTGAATATGGCGGGAGAACCTACAATGAGCAGTTCTTC. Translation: CASSEYGGRTYNEQFF.

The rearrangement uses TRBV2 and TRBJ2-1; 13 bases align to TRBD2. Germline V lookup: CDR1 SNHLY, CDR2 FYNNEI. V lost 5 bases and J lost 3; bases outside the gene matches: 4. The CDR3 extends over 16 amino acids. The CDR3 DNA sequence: TGTGCCAGCAGTTGGACTAGCGGGAGACTCTACAATGAGCAGTTCTTC. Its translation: CASSWTSGRLYNEQFF.